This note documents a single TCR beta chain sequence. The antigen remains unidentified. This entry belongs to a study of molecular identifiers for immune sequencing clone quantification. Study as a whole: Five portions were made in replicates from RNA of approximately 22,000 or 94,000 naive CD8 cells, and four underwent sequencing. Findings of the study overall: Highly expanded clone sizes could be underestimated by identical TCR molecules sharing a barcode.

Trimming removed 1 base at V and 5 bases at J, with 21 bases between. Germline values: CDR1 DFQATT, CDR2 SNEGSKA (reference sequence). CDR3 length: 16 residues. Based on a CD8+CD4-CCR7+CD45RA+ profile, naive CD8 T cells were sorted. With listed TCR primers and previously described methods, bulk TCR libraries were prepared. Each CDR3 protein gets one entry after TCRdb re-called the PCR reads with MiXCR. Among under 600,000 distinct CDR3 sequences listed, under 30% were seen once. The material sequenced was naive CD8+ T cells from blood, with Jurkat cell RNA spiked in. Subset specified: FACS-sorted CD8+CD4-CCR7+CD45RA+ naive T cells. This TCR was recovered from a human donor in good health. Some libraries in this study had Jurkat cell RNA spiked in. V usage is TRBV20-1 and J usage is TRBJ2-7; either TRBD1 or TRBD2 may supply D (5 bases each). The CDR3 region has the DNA TGCAGTGCTAGAGGATCTCGGTCGGGGCGACTCCACGAGCAGTACTTC. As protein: CSARGSRSGRLHEQYF.